What follows are 17 T cell receptor beta chains derived from one specimen sequenced in a study of OX40 agonist ivuxolimab in advanced cancers. This table comes from immunoSEQ multiplex PCR, and its TCRdb copy is limited to in-frame clones, with some not included. The data contain approximately 52,000 clones, approximately 83% of them singletons. The sample consisted of CD4+ or CD8+ T cells sorted from blood, taken in a trial of the OX40 agonist ivuxolimab. These receptors originate from an adult with an advanced solid tumor such as melanoma, head and neck, liver or kidney cancer.

This rearrangement joins TRBV7-2 to TRBJ1-2, with a possible D match to TRBD1 (5 bases). CDR1 and CDR2 (germline): SGHTA, FQGNSA. V was shortened by 9 bases and J by 4 bases, with 9 bases between the two germline ends. The length of the CDR3 is 11 residues. Written as DNA, the CDR3 is TGTGCCAGGGAAAGGGGCTATGGCTACACCTTC. Translated: CARERGYGYTF.

V usage is TRBV5-4 and J usage is TRBJ1-1; the match to TRBD1 covers 7 bases. The V gene's germline CDR1 is SGHNT and CDR2 YYREEE (reference sequence). Trimming removed 0 bases from V and 7 bases from J; junction bases left unmatched: 9. CDR3 length: 15 residues. The CDR3 DNA reads as TGTGCCAGCAGCTTGGGAACGACAGGGTTGGGTGAAGCTTTCTTT. This codes for CASSLGTTGLGEAFF.

J is TRBJ2-6 and V is TRBV27, with D unresolved. This CDR3 contains 15 residues. Germline V lookup: CDR1 MNHEY, CDR2 SMNVEV (reference sequence). V lost 7 bases and J lost 0, with 10 bases in between. The CDR3 sequence: CASTLVGSGANVLTF. The DNA for the CDR3 is TGTGCCAGCACCCTTGTCGGCTCTGGGGCCAACGTCCTGACTTTC.

The rearrangement uses TRBV9 and TRBJ2-7; D is uncertain. The CDR3 length is 14 residues. Germline V gives CDR1 SGDLS, CDR2 YYNGEE. Trimming took off 0 bases at V and 4 bases at J, with 11 bases between the two ends. The CDR3 DNA follows: TGTGCCAGCAGCGTAGCTGGTCTGGGGTACGAGCAGTACTTC. It translates to CASSVAGLGYEQYF.

The chain carries TRBV5-3 and TRBJ1-1, with D possibly TRBD1 on 5 matching bases. TRBV5-3 has ORF status, its function being uncertain. Trimming left V 4 bases short and J 1 base short, with 26 bases between. The CDR3 runs to 19 residues. This chain's CDR3 is CARSHPGAINFGANTEAFF. The CDR3 DNA reads TGTGCCAGAAGCCACCCCGGGGCAATTAATTTTGGGGCGAACACTGAAGCTTTCTTT.

The J gene is TRBJ2-1, the V gene TRBV9, with 11 nucleotides matching TRBD2. The V segment lost 2 bases and the J segment 7 bases; nucleotides outside the gene matches: 5. Germline CDR1 SGDLS, CDR2 YYNGEE. The CDR3 length is 15 residues. CDR3 DNA sequence: TGTGCCAGCAGCGTCGTAGCGGGGGGGCAGAATGAGCAGTTCTTC. As protein: CASSVVAGGQNEQFF.

V is TRBV7-9 and J is TRBJ1-2; the D gene is possibly TRBD1 (5 bases). There are 14 residues in the CDR3. Trimming shortened V by 1 base and J by 2 bases, and 8 bases separated the two germline ends. Germline V lookup: CDR1 SEHNR, CDR2 FQNEAQ (reference sequence). The CDR3 bases are TGTGCCAGCAGCTTAGTTGGGGGGAACTATGGCTACACCTTC. Translating gives CASSLVGGNYGYTF.

The chain joins TRBV7-2 to TRBJ2-2; D is possibly TRBD1 (6 bases). Per germline, CDR1 SGHTA and CDR2 FQGNSA. V was pared by 4 bases and J by 7 bases, with 10 bases between. The CDR3 spans 13 residues. In DNA form, the CDR3 reads TGTGCCAGCAGCTCCAGGGGTGGCGGGGAGCTGTTTTTT. This gives the protein CASSSRGGGELFF.

The V call is TRBV6-1, the J call TRBJ1-6; D is unclear. Trimming shortened V by 2 bases and J by 3 bases, and 14 bases separated the two germline ends. Germline values: CDR1 MNHNS, CDR2 SASEGT. This CDR3 comprises 17 residues. CDR3 loop: CASSEIVAADYNSPLHF. CDR3 sequence (DNA): TGTGCCAGCAGTGAAATTGTGGCAGCCGACTATAATTCACCCCTCCACTTT.

This sequence joins TRBV11-2 and TRBJ1-2, with 8 bases fitting TRBD1. The junction had 5 bases not matched to a gene; V was cut back by 3 bases and J by 2 bases. The germline CDR1 and CDR2 sequences are SGHAT and FQNNGV. The CDR3 has 15 residues. This CDR3 is CASSLEDRVNYGYTF. As DNA, the CDR3 is TGTGCCAGCAGCTTGGAGGACAGGGTCAACTATGGCTACACCTTC.

The gene calls are TRBV6-4 and TRBJ1-1, with D uncertain. Trimming took off 8 bases at V and 7 bases at J, with 14 bases between the two ends. There are 12 residues in the CDR3. Germline CDR1 is MRHNA and CDR2 is SNTAGT. CDR3 amino acids: CASLGPRGEAFF. DNA for the CDR3: TGTGCCAGCCTGGGCCCTCGGGGTGAAGCTTTCTTT.

The J gene is TRBJ2-7, the V gene TRBV6-1; D is unresolved. V was trimmed by 2 bases and J by 2 bases, leaving 4 bases between them. The germline CDR1 and CDR2 sequences are MNHNS and SASEGT. The CDR3 runs to 12 residues. The CDR3 nucleotides read TGTGCCAGCAGTGAAAATCCCTACGAGCAGTACTTC. Protein: CASSENPYEQYF.

The chain recombines TRBV5-6 with TRBJ2-2; D call uncertain. CDR3 length equals 13 residues. Germline CDR1 SGHDT, CDR2 YYEEEE. Trimming took off 2 bases at V and 5 bases at J, with 7 bases between the two ends. CDR3 amino acids: CASSFVGTGELFF. CDR3 DNA sequence: TGTGCCAGCAGCTTCGTAGGAACCGGGGAGCTGTTTTTT.

The chain couples TRBV7-3 to TRBJ1-1, with D perhaps TRBD1 (5 bases). Germline CDR1 SGHTA, CDR2 FQGTGA. With 5 bases removed from V and 2 bases from J, the gap between germline ends came to 9 bases. This CDR3 spans 13 amino acids. This CDR3 reads CASSLRENTEAFF. CDR3 nucleotide sequence: TGTGCCAGCAGCCTCAGGGAAAACACTGAAGCTTTCTTT. Full variable domain (rest looked up from reference TRBV7-3 and TRBJ1-1): GAGVSQTPSNKVTEKGKYVELRCDPISGHTALYWYRQSLGQGPEFLIYFQGTGAADDSGLPNDRFFAVRPEGSVSTLKIQRTERGDSAVYLCASSLRENTEAFFGQGTRLTVV.

The chain has TRBV6-1 and TRBJ1-4; the D is unclear. The germline CDR1 and CDR2 sequences are MNHNS and SASEGT. Between the trimmed V and J ends, which lost 7 bases and 8 bases, there was a span of 14 bases. The CDR3 has 13 residues. The CDR3 sequence is CASTPDTPEKLFF. The CDR3 DNA sequence: TGTGCCAGCACACCTGACACGCCGGAAAAACTGTTTTTT.

The rearrangement uses TRBV7-9 and TRBJ2-7, with D possibly TRBD1 on 5 matching bases. Germline CDR1 is SEHNR and CDR2 is FQNEAQ (reference sequence). The CDR3 runs 17 residues. With 1 base removed from V and 2 bases from J, the gap between germline ends came to 18 bases. The DNA for the CDR3 is TGTGCCAGCAGCTTAGTACCCTCCGTTTCAGGGACCTACGAGCAGTACTTC. Translated, it gives CASSLVPSVSGTYEQYF.

This clone was counted a few times. The chain uses TRBV5-1 and TRBJ1-1, with 9 positions matching TRBD1. Trimming took 0 bases from V and 8 from J; bases not matched to a gene: 8. Germline V gene sequence: CDR1 SGHRS, CDR2 YFSETQ. This CDR3 has 15 residues. The CDR3 protein is CASSLGQGVYIEAFF. CDR3 coding DNA: TGCGCCAGCAGCTTGGGACAGGGGGTCTACATCGAAGCTTTCTTT.